This T cell receptor (beta chain) stems from a study of blood T cell repertoires in COVID-19. Turning to the study itself: Samples came from the United States, Italy and Spain, spanning acute and convalescent COVID-19. PBMCs, B-cell-depleted T cells, or T cells were the source of the cDNA or gDNA that made up the material.

In the authors' methods: Estimated nucleated cell counts came from reference gene primer amplification. TCRdb keeps only in-frame clones here, not all; method: immunoSEQ multiplex PCR. That table supplies the V and J calls and clone size; D and trimming were determined from the DNA. The sample holds more than 95,000 clones; around 84% are singletons and the top ten take 15% to 19%. Trimming stripped 1 base from V and 8 bases from J, with 11 bases between. This CDR3 has 13 amino acids. Germline assignment: CDR1 LGHNA and CDR2 YSLEER. The source of this sequence is a woman of 80 years or more with acute or convalescent COVID-19. The chain recombines TRBV4-3 with TRBJ1-2; D unclear. The sequenced sample was peripheral blood. The CDR3 DNA reads TGCGCCAGCAGCCAAGGGGCAGGAGGCGGCTACACCTTC. Translating gives CASSQGAGGGYTF.